Detailed here is one TCR beta chain. No cognate antigen has been identified for it. No much larger clone is present one base from it, and per-base qualities are unavailable. These data originate in a study of T cells in tuberculosis (dated by TCRdb to 2016 to 2019). General notes on the study: The study combined CD1B tetramers and high-throughput TCR immunosequencing to characterize T cells specific for the mycobacterial lipid antigen glucose monomycolate (GMM). IGRA-negative adolescents, IGRA-positive adolescents with latent tuberculosis and adults with active tuberculosis, some ten per group, were compared in a South African clinical cohort. General study outcomes and caveats: Smaller mean NN-distances to GMM-specific TCRs were observed in active tuberculosis TCR-alpha repertoires than in IGRA-negative controls, suggesting clonal expansion of GMM-specific TCRs. An accuracy of more than 80% (AUROC over 0.8) was reached by a classifier using the diverse GMM-specific repertoire, compared with about 70% accuracy when GEM motif frequencies were used. Shorter CDR3-alpha lengths in active tuberculosis patients partly drove the smaller NN-distances, and the TCR-beta difference was not statistically significant. Which clinical samples got chosen depended on the availability of cryopreserved specimens, and the active tuberculosis cases were adults, whereas the controls were adolescents.

At the junction V is shortened by 5 bases and J by 4 bases, with 18 bases in between. The CDR3, from cysteine to phenylalanine, totals 16 residues. Only the CDR3 region is kept as DNA, spanning 48 bases read in frame from base 1. The germline V gene specifies SGHNT as CDR1 and YENEEA as CDR2. TCR libraries were generated with the immunoSEQ multiplex PCR assay, using TCR-beta and/or TCR-alpha/delta assays for each sample. The amplified TCR libraries were sequenced using the Illumina high-throughput platform. Processing in the source paper ran as follows. Clustering and dimensionality reduction were performed using pairwise TCRdist distances among GMM-specific receptors from ex vivo sorted or in vitro expanded T cells. Each clinical repertoire was scored by mean NN-distance, the average TCRdist to the nearest 10% of tetramer-positive reference sequences. GEM TCR motif frequency was calculated as the fraction of unique TCRs that matched known GEM sequences in V/J usage and CDR3 length. Linear discriminant analysis with leave-one-out cross-validation, implemented in scikit-learn, was used to classify active tuberculosis. TCRdb took this table from immuneACCESS and kept in-frame rearrangements with V and J called. Such tables lack part of the clones; where checked against another copy, unresolved V genes explain under half of the gap, and the rest is unexplained. The D gene and trimming were derived from the DNA, and the V and J assignments and clone size from that table. The sample table holds 37,000 or so clones, of which 85% to 95% were seen once. Roughly an eighth of the sample rests with the top ten.

At study entry, adolescents were screened for latent tuberculosis infection by tuberculin skin test and QuantiFERON-TB GOLD In-Tube IGRA. Immunosequencing was performed on unsorted cryopreserved PBMC, with 95,000 to 100,000 T cells per clinical donor covered on average. Eleven high schools in the Worcester region of the Western Cape, South Africa, served as enrollment sites for adolescents aged 12 to 18 years. Around 10 adolescents infected with M. tuberculosis and around ten uninfected adolescents were chosen and matched for age and sex. For the adolescents, PBMC were isolated by density centrifugation from freshly drawn heparinized blood and then cryopreserved.

The sequence came from a donor aged 10-35 years with latent tuberculosis or without tuberculosis infection. Some clones in this sample may be carry-over from other donors' samples. What was sequenced was PBMCs. The chain employs TRBV11-3 and TRBJ2-1; no D gene can be assigned with confidence. The nucleotides are TGTGCCAGCAGCCCCGGCGGTCTACCTTTATACAATGAGCAGTTCTTC. The encoded protein is CASSPGGLPLYNEQFF.